Below, 20 T cell receptor beta chains from the same sample are listed, as sequenced in a study of blood T cell repertoires in COVID-19. The protocol was immunoSEQ multiplex PCR, while the TCRdb copy is restricted to in-frame clones and leaves out a portion. Of approximately 220,000 clones listed, under 90% were seen once; the top ten hold 3.5% to 5%. Input material: peripheral blood. Receptors were obtained from a man in his fifties with acute or convalescent COVID-19.

A remark on this clone: This same CDR3 is encoded by further DNA sequences in the sample. J is TRBJ2-2 and V is TRBV5-6; no reliable D call. The CDR3 covers 14 residues. V was cut by 1 base and J by 2 bases, with 6 bases left in between. Germline V gives CDR1 SGHDT, CDR2 YYEEEE. The DNA of the CDR3 is TGTGCCAGCAGCTTGACACCAAACACCGGGGAGCTGTTTTTT. Translating gives CASSLTPNTGELFF.

The rearrangement joins TRBV7-6 to TRBJ1-1; no clear D gene. This CDR3 has 13 amino acids. With 2 bases removed from V and 11 bases from J, the gap between germline ends came to 15 bases. CDR1 is SGHVS and CDR2 is FNYEAQ in the germline V gene. CDR3 region: CASSLNERSPAFF. For the CDR3, the DNA is TGTGCCAGCAGCTTAAATGAGCGTTCTCCGGCTTTCTTT.

The genes are TRBV2 and TRBJ2-2; 8 nucleotides match TRBD1. Germline V gene data show CDR1 as SNHLY and CDR2 as FYNNEI. This CDR3 comprises 15 residues. Trimming cost V 5 bases and J 1 base; bases outside gene matches: 3. This CDR3 is CASSYDRGNTGELFF. The CDR3 coding sequence is TGTGCCAGCAGTTACGACAGGGGGAACACCGGGGAGCTGTTTTTT. Drawing the rest from reference TRBV2 and TRBJ2-2, the complete variable domain is EPEVTQTPSHQVTQMGQEVILRCVPISNHLYFYWYRQILGQKVEFLVSFYNNEISEKSEIFDDQFSVERPDGSNFTLKIRSTKLEDSAMYFCASSYDRGNTGELFFGEGSRLTVL.

The gene calls are TRBV4-2 and TRBJ1-2; 8 bases match TRBD1. Losses at the gene ends were 0 bases for V and 3 bases for J; bases not matched to a gene: 6. The CDR3 extends over 16 amino acids. In germline, CDR1 is LGHNA, CDR2 YNFKEQ. CDR3 residues: CASSQDRQGSDYGYTF. CDR3 DNA sequence: TGTGCCAGCAGCCAAGATCGACAGGGGAGCGACTATGGCTACACCTTC.

The CDR3 sequence is CASSVGRLAGPSDTQYF. In DNA form, the CDR3 reads TGTGCCAGCAGCGTAGGAAGACTAGCGGGACCGTCAGATACGCAGTATTTT. This chain connects TRBV9 to TRBJ2-3; 11 bases match TRBD2. The CDR3 has 17 amino acids. J gave up 4 bases and V 0 bases, and 7 bases lay outside the gene matches. Looked up from germline, CDR1 is SGDLS and CDR2 is YYNGEE.

The chain uses TRBV10-1 and TRBJ1-3, with unresolved D. CDR3 length: 14 amino acids. Trimming took off 8 bases at V and 0 bases at J, with 11 bases between the two ends. CDR1 and CDR2 (germline): WNHNN, SYGVQD (reference sequence). CDR3 coding DNA: TGCGCCAGCGGCCCCGGGAGCTCTGGAAACACCATATATTTT. It codes for CASGPGSSGNTIYF.

This rearrangement joins TRBV11-2 to TRBJ2-7; 7 bases fit TRBD2. This CDR3 is 16 amino acids long. The germline CDR1 and CDR2 sequences are SGHAT and FQNNGV. V gave up 5 bases and J gave up 0 bases; unmatched junction bases: 10. This CDR3 is CASSRAGTASSYEQYF. CDR3 nucleotide sequence: TGTGCCAGCAGCCGAGCGGGGACTGCTAGCTCCTACGAGCAGTACTTC. Filled out from reference TRBV11-2 and TRBJ2-7, the complete variable domain reads EAGVAQSPRYKIIEKRQSVAFWCNPISGHATLYWYQQILGQGPKLLIQFQNNGVVDDSQLPKDRFSAERLKGVDSTLKIQPAKLEDSAVYLCASSRAGTASSYEQYFGPGTRLTVT.

V is TRBV2 and J is TRBJ2-3, with 7 bases lining up with TRBD2. The CDR3 is 15 residues long. CDR1 SNHLY and CDR2 FYNNEI come from the germline V gene. Trimming removed 5 bases from V and 0 bases from J; junction bases left unmatched: 5. This chain's CDR3 is CASSLSGASTDTQYF. CDR3 DNA: TGTGCCAGCAGTCTAAGCGGGGCTAGCACAGATACGCAGTATTTT.

V and J are TRBV14 and TRBJ1-2, with 7 bases fitting TRBD1. The CDR3 contains 16 residues. V was clipped by 5 bases and J by 2 bases; unmatched bases: 11. CDR1 SGHDN and CDR2 FVKESK come from the germline V gene. The CDR3 spells CASSGSFGTVNYGYTF. CDR3 in DNA: TGTGCCAGCAGCGGGTCCTTTGGGACAGTAAACTATGGCTACACCTTC. The full variable domain, rest sourced from reference TRBV14 and TRBJ1-2, is EAGVTQFPSHSVIEKGQTVTLRCDPISGHDNLYWYRRVMGKEIKFLLHFVKESKQDESGMPNNRFLAERTGGTYSTLKVQPAELEDSGVYFCASSGSFGTVNYGYTFGSGTRLTVV.

DNA of the CDR3: TGTGCCAGCAGCTTAGCCACGACAGGACGCTACACCTTC. It yields the protein CASSLATTGRYTF. The chain joins TRBV11-2 to TRBJ1-2; tentatively, D is TRBD1 (6 bases). V dropped 1 base and J dropped 9 bases, with 12 bases sitting between them. This CDR3 region has 13 residues. The germline gives CDR1 SGHAT, CDR2 FQNNGV.

This clone showed up just a few times. V gene TRBV30 combines with J gene TRBJ1-4; weak D call: TRBD1 (5 bases). The CDR3 consists of 14 residues. Germline CDR1 is GTSNPN and CDR2 is SVGIG (reference sequence). Between the trimmed V and J ends, which lost 7 bases and 8 bases, there was a span of 20 bases. The CDR3 DNA reads TGTGCCTATCAAGGCGGCCAGGGATACGAAAAACTGTTTTTT. Translated: CAYQGGQGYEKLFF.

This clone appeared once. The gene calls are TRBV11-2 and TRBJ2-1, with TRBD1 matching over 9 bases. Germline V gene data show CDR1 as SGHAT and CDR2 as FQNNGV. With V trimmed by 4 bases and J by 1 base, 11 bases remained unmatched. CDR3 size: 18 residues. The CDR3 bases are TGTGCCAGCAGCTCAGCCGACAGGGGGATCCTGTCCTACAATGAGCAGTTCTTC. It specifies CASSSADRGILSYNEQFF.

The chain uses TRBV7-2 and TRBJ1-2; D is perhaps TRBD1 (5 bases). Looked up from germline, CDR1 is SGHTA and CDR2 is FQGNSA. The CDR3 is made up of 15 amino acids. V was shortened by 4 bases and J by 0 bases, with 12 bases between the two germline ends. The CDR3 sequence: CASSSRRGANYGYTF. CDR3 DNA sequence: TGTGCCAGCAGCTCCCGCCGGGGGGCTAACTATGGCTACACCTTC.

This sequence joins TRBV9 and TRBJ1-6; 8 bases are a match to TRBD1. The CDR3 has 14 amino acids. Trimming at V came to 3 bases and at J to 7 bases, leaving 3 bases not matched to a gene. Germline CDR1 is SGDLS and CDR2 is YYNGEE. The CDR3, as DNA: TGTGCCAGCAGCGGGACAGGGAAGAATTCACCCCTCCACTTT. Encoded protein: CASSGTGKNSPLHF.

This rearrangement joins TRBV6-5 to TRBJ2-2, with D perhaps matching TRBD1 (6 bases). Per the germline V gene, CDR1 is MNHEY and CDR2 is SVGAGI. Trimming stripped 4 bases from V and 1 base from J, with 10 bases between. The CDR3 extends over 15 amino acids. This CDR3 is CASSWTDRNTGELFF. CDR3 DNA: TGTGCCAGCAGTTGGACAGATCGGAACACCGGGGAGCTGTTTTTT.

V usage is TRBV19 and J usage is TRBJ2-1, with a possible D match to TRBD1 (6 bases). The CDR3 has 14 residues. V lost 5 bases and J 6 bases, leaving 14 bases between the germline ends. Germline V lookup: CDR1 LNHDA, CDR2 SQIVND (reference sequence). CDR3 sequence: CASSSILRGNEQFF. The CDR3 coding sequence is TGTGCCAGTAGTTCGATCCTCAGGGGCAATGAGCAGTTCTTC.

Comments on this clone: The same CDR3 is also encoded by other DNA sequences in this sample. This chain links TRBV6-5 with TRBJ1-1; the D gene is possibly TRBD1 (5 bases). V dropped 2 bases and J dropped 0 bases, with 10 bases sitting between them. This CDR3 comprises 15 residues. CDR1 is MNHEY and CDR2 is SVGAGI in the germline V gene. CDR3 DNA sequence: TGTGCCAGCAGTTACGGGGGAGGGATGAACACTGAAGCTTTCTTT. This translates into CASSYGGGMNTEAFF.

J is TRBJ1-4 and V is TRBV7-2; TRBD1 is a possible D gene (6 bases). The CDR3 contains 16 residues. V lost 1 base, J lost 6 bases, and 15 bases lay in between. Per germline, CDR1 SGHTA and CDR2 FQGNSA. As DNA, the CDR3 is TGTGCCAGCAGCTTAGGGGTACAGGGCTGGGATGAAAAACTGTTTTTT. Amino acid sequence: CASSLGVQGWDEKLFF.

This clone was seen only once. The gene calls are TRBV5-6 and TRBJ1-2, with D unclear. Germline V gene lookup returns CDR1 SGHDT and CDR2 YYEEEE. The CDR3 runs to 13 residues. Trimming took off 0 bases at V and 6 bases at J, with 9 bases between the two ends. CDR3 loop: CASSLAVYDGYTF. The CDR3 DNA sequence: TGTGCCAGCAGCTTGGCCGTATATGATGGCTACACCTTC.

The genes are TRBV6-5 and TRBJ1-3; D is unclear. CDR3 length: 14 amino acids. Per the germline V gene, CDR1 is MNHEY and CDR2 is SVGAGI. The V end was cut by 6 bases, the J end by 0 bases, with 9 bases between. The CDR3 loop is CASRQQISGNTIYF. CDR3 coding DNA: TGTGCCAGCAGACAACAGATCTCTGGAAACACCATATATTTT.